Reported below is one T cell receptor (delta chain). TCRdb re-called the RT-PCR reads through CATT. The sample contains 1,500 to 2,000 delta-chain clones, 48% of which appear only once. The data stem from a study of gamma-delta T cells after stem cell transplantation. V lost 4 bases to trimming and J lost 8 bases; unmatched junction nucleotides: 32. This CDR3 has 22 amino acids. Germline V gene lookup returns CDR1 TSWWSYY and CDR2 QGS. This sequence joins TRDV1 and TRDJ1; 9 bases are a match to TRDD3. The TCR comes from a human donor. It is not recorded whose cells these are; they may come from a transplant donor. Material for sequencing was gamma-delta T cells. This CDR3 reads CALGVTVRYWGTDENEKQKLIF. Here the CDR3 DNA reads TGTGCTCTTGGGGTCACTGTTAGGTACTGGGGGACTGACGAAAATGAAAAGCAAAAACTCATCTTT.